The present entry profiles one TCR beta chain with its context. Its target antigen remains unknown. There are no base qualities to consult, and no much larger clone falls within one base. The data stem from a study of chemoradiotherapy in HPV16-positive cancers (dated by TCRdb to the early 2020s). Concerning the study at large: Candidate HPV-specific T-cell clones and common TCR motifs were defined by functional T-cell assays performed on cells from a couple of HPV16-positive patients. The study asked whether T-cell immunity against the HPV oncoproteins E6 and E7 changes during chemoradiotherapy and whether it affects survival. TCR repertoires from some 90 patients with HPV-related cancers were then used to track the candidate HPV-specific TCRs and motifs.

The research as a whole found: In HPV16-positive patients, expansion of HPV-responsive T cells during chemoradiotherapy was associated with improved recurrence-free survival. Expansion of candidate HPV-specific clones and E7-related TCR motifs was observed in the tumor microenvironment during treatment, whereas no such expansion was observed for non-HPV-specific T cells. Only two HPV16-positive patients were used to derive the functional definition of HPV-specific T cells, and the survival association was reported for HPV16-positive patients.

The library came from the immunoSEQ multiplex PCR assay. TCRdb stores this immuneACCESS table with in-frame sequences only. Part of the clones is absent; in the studies checked, under half of the shortfall reflects unresolved V genes, and no reason is known for the rest. In this sample the table shows 30,000 to 50,000 clones, around three quarters of which occur a single time. The top ten hold about 4.8% of the sample. V gives up 4 bases and J gives up 4 bases, and the segment between their germline ends measures 13 bases. Inclusive of the bounding cysteine and phenylalanine, the CDR3 is 14 residues long. Left in the record is the CDR3 DNA by itself, 42 bases read in frame from the first base. CDR1 KGHSH and CDR2 LQKENI are derived from the germline V gene. Repertoires were sampled repeatedly over the course of chemoradiotherapy so that clonal expansion in the tumor microenvironment could be followed.

This chain joins TRBV18 to TRBJ1-1; no D gene can be assigned with confidence. This sequence was found in a human donor with HPV-associated anogenital cancer. This material consisted of blood, taken from a patient who underwent chemoradiotherapy. The CDR3 in this case is CASSRGRLGTEAFF. In nucleotide form, the sequence is TGTGCCAGCTCACGTGGCAGGTTGGGCACTGAAGCTTTCTTT.